The present entry profiles one T cell receptor (beta chain) with its context. The antigen is undetermined. V was clipped by 0 bases and J by 6 bases; unmatched bases: 10. The CDR3 is 17 residues long. Germline CDR1 and CDR2: KGHSH and LQKENI. These data come from a study of human T cells and chemical hapten exposure. In the study overall: Patients, a majority of them female, were diagnosed with alopecia areata, totalis or universalis.

Library construction involved attaching unique molecular identifiers to individual cDNA molecules, which allowed quantitative, reproducible TCR counting. A single record per CDR3 protein comes from TCRdb applying MiXCR to the RACE reads. The sample consists of roughly 70,000 distinct CDR3 sequences, approximately 35% of them appearing once. Study-wide findings and caveats: TCRs above 1 in 1000 frequency did not change with DPC sensitization.

The time point here: patch test 1, 2 weeks after DPC sensitization. Treatment described: therapeutic diphenylcyclopropenone sensitization with weekly scalp DPC. This TCR was sampled from a man between 40 and 49 years old with alopecia areata. Some clones in this sample may be carry-over from other donors' samples. This specimen consisted of whole blood, obtained in connection with sensitization to the hapten diphenylcyclopropenone (DPC). This chain joins TRBV18 and TRBJ1-1, with 10 bases identical to TRBD1. CDR3: CASSPPNGQGGSAEAFF. The CDR3 bases are TGTGCCAGCTCACCACCTAATGGACAGGGGGGAAGCGCTGAAGCTTTCTTT.